The source of this TCR beta chain is a study of blood T cell repertoires in COVID-19. Seattle participants joined during active infection and were tracked over time. V was cut by 3 bases and J by 3 bases, with 20 bases left in between. The CDR3 runs 17 residues. Germline CDR1 is SNHLY and CDR2 is FYNNEI. Authors' methods: Amplification of reference gene primers was used by the study to estimate nucleated cell counts. The data were produced by immunoSEQ multiplex PCR, yet TCRdb's version contains in-frame clones alone and is incomplete. The V and J calls and clone size are taken from that table; D and trimming were inferred from the DNA. The sample gives 450,000 or so clones, approximately 90% of which show up once; less than 0.95% is in the top ten.

The clonotype was recovered from a man aged 18 to 35 with COVID-19, enrolled during active disease. The sample consisted of peripheral blood. V gene TRBV2 combines with J gene TRBJ2-5, with D possibly matching TRBD2 (5 bases). The CDR3 protein is CASSDPGREWGKETQYF. The CDR3 nucleotides read TGTGCCAGCAGTGACCCGGGAAGGGAGTGGGGAAAAGAGACCCAGTACTTC.